This is a list of T cell receptor beta chains from one sample in a study of OX40 agonist ivuxolimab in advanced cancers. Method: immunoSEQ multiplex PCR; TCRdb's copy keeps in-frame clones and lacks some. Among tens of thousands of clones listed, 70% to 90% were seen once. This sample comprised CD4+ or CD8+ T cells sorted from blood, obtained in a trial of the OX40 agonist ivuxolimab. The receptors derive from an adult with an advanced solid tumor such as melanoma, head and neck, liver or kidney cancer. Each CDR3 is given with its conserved first and last residue. Where a row states a size, it is once, few, many or the class of an expanded clone; other rows omit it.

clone size | J gene | V gene | CDR3 protein
- | TRBJ1-1 | TRBV4-3 | CASSQDWVNTEAFF
- | TRBJ1-2 | TRBV6-4 | CASRGVYGYTF
- | TRBJ1-1 | TRBV6-6 | CASSYSVGTEYTEAFF
- | TRBJ2-3 | TRBV5-5 | CASSPPQGAGTSDTQYF
- | TRBJ2-3 | TRBV7-6 | CASSLAPLPDTQYF
- | TRBJ1-6 | TRBV7-8 | CASSVTIGDSSYNSPLHF
- | TRBJ2-7 | TRBV7-3 | CASSLTVGLFYEQYF
once | TRBJ1-3 | TRBV19 | CASSWGSGNTIYF
- | TRBJ2-1 | TRBV9 | CASSVEGGFAYNEQFF
- | TRBJ2-1 | TRBV11-3 | CASSRPDRLGGNEQFF
- | TRBJ1-1 | TRBV4-1 | CASSLTGERNTEAFF
- | TRBJ2-2 | TRBV6-1 | CASSGALWDLNTGELFF
- | TRBJ2-7 | TRBV7-3 | CASSLDNTYEQYF
- | TRBJ2-2 | TRBV5-4 | CASSLSGVGTGELFF
- | TRBJ2-5 | TRBV18 | CASSPRDRGSETQYF
- | TRBJ1-3 | TRBV27 | CASSAQGSSGNTIYF
few | TRBJ1-2 | TRBV11-1 | CASSPRDRGHNYGYTF
- | TRBJ2-3 | TRBV27 | CASSLEGVIVSTDTQYF
- | TRBJ2-2 | TRBV7-6 | CASKYGDANTGELFF
- | TRBJ2-1 | TRBV27 | CASSLSASGAFYNEQFF
- | TRBJ1-1 | TRBV27 | CASSALTRVTEAFF
- | TRBJ1-2 | TRBV10-3 | CAIINDRGASYGYTF
- | TRBJ2-1 | TRBV9 | CASSEDGTQQFF
few | TRBJ2-3 | TRBV4-1 | CASSQVSSSGDTQYF
- | TRBJ1-1 | TRBV4-3 | CASSQDQGLNTEAFF
- | TRBJ2-7 | TRBV28 | CASSPLMGVYEQYF
- | TRBJ2-2 | TRBV6-6 | CASMPDIAVITGELFF
- | TRBJ2-7 | TRBV6-5 | CASSERGGMDEQYF
- | TRBJ1-2 | TRBV19 | CASSWGGETGYTF
- | TRBJ1-1 | TRBV4-3 | CASSPSRLNTEAFF
- | TRBJ2-7 | TRBV4-1 | CASSHPGTGRHEQYF
- | TRBJ2-5 | TRBV7-9 | CASSDRLRDLETQYF
- | TRBJ1-1 | TRBV6-5 | CASSYSGGREAFF
large | TRBJ2-3 | TRBV10-2 | CASSESGTGGSDTQYF
- | TRBJ2-2 | TRBV9 | CASSVQVGRPQLTGELFF
few | TRBJ1-6 | TRBV5-4 | CASSAGQGRRNSPLHF
- | TRBJ2-5 | TRBV7-2 | CASSHIQGAVETQYF
- | TRBJ1-2 | TRBV7-9 | CASSLVGRNYGYTF
- | TRBJ1-1 | TRBV5-1 | CASTLLTGGDEAFF
- | TRBJ1-2 | TRBV13 | CASSPGRTINYGYTF
few | TRBJ2-2 | TRBV4-2 | CASSQESTGELFF
- | TRBJ2-1 | TRBV18 | CASSPWGNEQFF
- | TRBJ2-6 | TRBV4-2 | CASTTDSSGANVLTF
- | TRBJ1-1 | TRBV19 | CASSRMTDFDTEAFF
- | TRBJ2-1 | TRBV19 | CASSIWSNEQFF
- | TRBJ1-1 | TRBV6-5 | CASSYQRTGVGEAFF
once | TRBJ1-5 | TRBV4-3 | CASSQVAGSNQPQHF
once | TRBJ2-1 | TRBV5-8 | CASSPWNEQFF
- | TRBJ2-7 | TRBV10-3 | CAISAREAPYEQYF
few | TRBJ1-6 | TRBV30 | CAWRDNSPLHF